The next 4 T cell receptor beta chains were all read from a single sample in a study of PD-L1 blockade in urothelial cancer (dated by TCRdb to the late 2010s). Library generation was performed with the immunoSEQ multiplex PCR assay. Held by TCRdb, this immuneACCESS table contains in-frame sequences only and omits some clones. Under half of the omission traces to an unresolved V gene where checked; the cause of the rest is unknown. A total of approximately 38,000 clones appear in this sample, around 89% of them only once. Around 1.8% of the sample is held by the ten biggest clonotypes. The sequencing here drew on PBMCs, taken around atezolizumab (anti-PD-L1) treatment. The origin of the receptors is a man aged 55 to 69 with urothelial cancer.

V and J are TRBV27 and TRBJ2-5, with D possibly TRBD2 on 7 matching bases. The V and J ends lost 8 bases and 5 bases respectively, with 15 bases between them. This CDR3 is 13 amino acids long. CDR1 and CDR2 from the germline V gene are MNHEY and SMNVEV (reference sequence). Written as DNA, the CDR3 is TGTGCCAGCCACAGGCGGGGGCAGGAGACCCAGTACTTC. It yields the protein CASHRRGQETQYF.

This chain connects TRBV4-1 to TRBJ1-4; D remains ambiguous. The CDR3 contains 16 residues. Trimming cost V 1 base and J 7 bases, with 16 bases left between them. CDR1 is MGHRA, CDR2 YSYEKL, per germline. CDR3 residues: CASSQGSGGIGEKLFF. The CDR3 DNA reads as TGCGCCAGCAGCCAAGGGTCGGGTGGTATAGGTGAAAAACTGTTTTTT.

The J gene is TRBJ2-7, the V gene TRBV18; TRBD1 agrees at 8 bases. This CDR3 is 16 amino acids long. From germline, CDR1 is KGHSH and CDR2 LQKENI. V lost 3 bases to trimming and J lost 4 bases; unmatched junction nucleotides: 11. The CDR3 loop is CASSPETGESVYEQYF. CDR3 nucleotide sequence: TGTGCCAGCTCACCCGAGACAGGGGAATCGGTATACGAGCAGTACTTC.

V is TRBV5-1 and J is TRBJ2-3; D is uncertain. The CDR3 has 11 amino acids. The V gene's germline CDR1 is SGHRS and CDR2 YFSETQ. V was trimmed by 7 bases and J by 1 base, leaving 4 bases between them. This CDR3 reads CASRRTDTQYF. The CDR3 nucleotides read TGCGCCAGCCGTCGCACAGATACGCAGTATTTT.